The 15 T cell receptor beta chains in this list originate from one sample, sequenced in a study of blood T cell dynamics during melanoma immunotherapy. Time point of the sample: week 3, after first cycle of checkpoint inhibitor. Produced via immunoSEQ multiplex PCR; TCRdb's table is partial and in-frame only. The sample lists a few thousand clones, about 90% occurring once. The material was blood, obtained from a patient treated with checkpoint blockade. These receptors were collected from a human donor with melanoma.

The chain employs TRBV19 and TRBJ2-5; maybe TRBD2 (6 bases). The CDR3 spans 16 residues. Trimming pared 1 base from V and 4 bases from J, leaving 16 bases between. Per the germline V gene, CDR1 is LNHDA and CDR2 is SQIVND (reference sequence). CDR3 nucleotides: TGTGCCAGTAGTATAGTCTTCGGGGGAATAGGAGAGACCCAGTACTTC. It codes for CASSIVFGGIGETQYF.

DNA for the CDR3: TGTGCCAGCAGCCCCGGAGGCAGTTCCGAGACCCAGTACTTC. Amino acid sequence: CASSPGGSSETQYF. This chain connects TRBV5-4 to TRBJ2-5, with D maybe TRBD2 (5 bases). The CDR3 spans 14 residues. CDR1 is SGHNT and CDR2 is YYREEE in the germline V gene (reference sequence). V was clipped by 4 bases and J by 5 bases, with 15 bases between them.

V usage is TRBV6-5 and J usage is TRBJ2-7, with 8 bases matching TRBD2. Germline V CDR1 and CDR2: MNHEY, SVGAGI. The CDR3 has 15 amino acids. V lost 2 bases to trimming and J lost 7 bases; unmatched junction nucleotides: 10. The CDR3: CASSYQSGTSSEQYF. CDR3 coding DNA: TGTGCCAGCAGTTACCAATCCGGGACTAGTTCGGAGCAGTACTTC.

Regarding this clone: Since a far larger clone is one base different, this is likely a read error. The V gene is TRBV11-3, the J gene TRBJ1-1; the D is unclear. Germline lookup yields CDR1 SGHNT and CDR2 YENEEA. V was clipped by 5 bases and J by 1 base, with 8 bases between them. There are 13 residues in the CDR3. This chain's CDR3 is CASSPQRNTEAFF. The CDR3 nucleotides are TGTGCCAGCAGCCCACAGAGGAACACTGAAGCTTTCTTT.

Only one count was recorded for this clone. The chain has TRBV19 and TRBJ1-5, with D perhaps matching TRBD1 (5 bases). CDR1 is LNHDA and CDR2 is SQIVND in the germline V gene (reference sequence). The CDR3 is made up of 16 amino acids. V was trimmed by 3 bases and J by 2 bases, leaving 14 bases between them. CDR3 sequence (DNA): TGTGCCAGTAGTATTGGGGTGGGGCTTGGCAATCAGCCCCAGCATTTT. Amino acid sequence: CASSIGVGLGNQPQHF.

This clone was counted only a few times. The chain carries TRBV20-1 and TRBJ1-2; unclear D gene. Looked up from germline, CDR1 is DFQATT and CDR2 is SNEGSKA (reference sequence). V was pared by 7 bases and J by 2 bases, with 8 bases between. This CDR3 contains 11 residues. CDR3 region: CSVSVNYGYTF. The CDR3 bases are TGCAGTGTGAGTGTAAACTATGGCTACACCTTC.

The chain couples TRBV6-1 to TRBJ2-1; D not certain. This CDR3 spans 15 amino acids. The germline V and J ends were trimmed by 0 bases and 6 bases, with 12 bases remaining between them. Germline loops: CDR1 MNHNS, CDR2 SASEGT. CDR3 in amino acids: CASSEARYMSNEQFF. Written as DNA, the CDR3 is TGTGCCAGCAGTGAAGCGCGGTATATGTCCAATGAGCAGTTCTTC.

This clone was observed a handful of times. V usage is TRBV5-3 and J usage is TRBJ1-5; TRBD1 matches 8 bases. TRBV5-3 is an open reading frame, and its role is uncertain. The trim removed 8 bases at V and 5 bases at J, leaving 9 bases unmatched. The CDR3 spans 14 residues. In DNA, the CDR3 is TGTGCCAGCAGGGACGGGACAGGCTATCAGCCCCAGCATTTT. It yields the protein CASRDGTGYQPQHF.

The gene calls are TRBV11-2 and TRBJ2-3, with a weak D call TRBD2 (5 bases). From germline, CDR1 is SGHAT and CDR2 FQNNGV. V lost 1 base to trimming and J lost 2 bases, with 10 bases between them. The CDR3 length is 15 residues. The CDR3 DNA is TGTGCCAGCAGCTTAGCGGGATTGTTCACAGATACGCAGTATTTT. The encoded protein is CASSLAGLFTDTQYF. Full variable domain (outside the CDR3, taken from reference TRBV11-2 and TRBJ2-3): EAGVAQSPRYKIIEKRQSVAFWCNPISGHATLYWYQQILGQGPKLLIQFQNNGVVDDSQLPKDRFSAERLKGVDSTLKIQPAKLEDSAVYLCASSLAGLFTDTQYFGPGTRLTVL.

The chain employs TRBV19 and TRBJ1-5; D is possibly TRBD1 (5 bases). CDR1 and CDR2 from the germline V gene are LNHDA and SQIVND (reference sequence). This CDR3 comprises 16 residues. The V end lost 2 bases, the J end lost 2 bases, and 13 bases lay between the germline ends. The CDR3 reads CASSILGGVGNQPQHF. CDR3 nucleotides: TGTGCCAGTAGTATACTTGGAGGGGTTGGCAATCAGCCCCAGCATTTT.

The V and J genes are TRBV4-2 and TRBJ2-7; maybe TRBD2 (6 bases). With 0 bases removed from V and 3 bases from J, the gap between germline ends came to 12 bases. There are 15 residues in the CDR3. Germline CDR1 and CDR2: LGHNA and YNFKEQ. For the CDR3, the DNA is TGTGCCAGCAGCCAAGATCCGGCGGGGAACTACGAGCAGTACTTC. Translating gives CASSQDPAGNYEQYF.

The chain joins TRBV5-1 to TRBJ2-1; unclear D gene. The V gene lost 5 bases and the J gene lost 9 bases, with 9 bases spanning the gap. The CDR3 loop spans 11 amino acids. Germline assignment: CDR1 SGHRS and CDR2 YFSETQ. The CDR3 DNA is TGCGCCAGCAGACTTAGAAGTGAGCAGTTCTTC. As protein: CASRLRSEQFF.

This chain uses TRBV27 with TRBJ2-7; D gene unclear. Germline-derived CDR1 and CDR2 are MNHEY and SMNVEV (reference sequence). Trimming stripped 8 bases from V and 6 bases from J, with 11 bases between. The CDR3 is made up of 11 amino acids. In DNA, the CDR3 is TGTGCCAGCGGAAGCCTGAGCGAGCAGTACTTC. Encoded protein: CASGSLSEQYF.

This chain joins TRBV14 and TRBJ2-7; 10 positions match TRBD2. Germline V gene sequence: CDR1 SGHDN, CDR2 FVKESK. Losses at the gene ends were 0 bases for V and 3 bases for J; bases not matched to a gene: 5. The CDR3 runs 16 residues. The CDR3 here is CASSQDARLAGYEQYF. CDR3 DNA: TGTGCCAGCAGCCAAGACGCGAGACTAGCGGGCTACGAGCAGTACTTC.

Only a few counts were recorded for this clone. The gene calls are TRBV2 and TRBJ1-1; 9 bases agree with TRBD1. The CDR3 consists of 15 residues. Germline values: CDR1 SNHLY, CDR2 FYNNEI. Trimming removed 5 bases from V and 4 bases from J; junction bases left unmatched: 8. The CDR3, as DNA: TGTGCCAGCAGTCAACAGGGGGCTCGGGGCACTGAAGCTTTCTTT. Encoded protein: CASSQQGARGTEAFF.